What follows is one TCR beta chain and its context. The method was immunoSEQ multiplex PCR; TCRdb's version includes in-frame clones alone and lacks a portion of them. This sample has about 380,000 clones, with about 90% found just once. V shed 3 bases and J 12 bases; nucleotides not matched to a gene: 11. From germline, CDR1 is SGHTA and CDR2 FQGNSA. CDR3 length: 16 residues. The source of the sample is a study of blood T cell repertoires in COVID-19. Sequences were obtained from PBMCs or T cells enriched from blood (not recorded which). The clonotype originates from a man aged 30 to 45 who had recovered from COVID-19. This chain connects TRBV7-2 to TRBJ2-1, with 13 bases matching TRBD2. For the CDR3, the DNA is TGTGCCAGCAGCTTCGGGACTAGCGGGGTTTTGAGGAGGCAGTTCTTC. It translates to CASSFGTSGVLRRQFF.